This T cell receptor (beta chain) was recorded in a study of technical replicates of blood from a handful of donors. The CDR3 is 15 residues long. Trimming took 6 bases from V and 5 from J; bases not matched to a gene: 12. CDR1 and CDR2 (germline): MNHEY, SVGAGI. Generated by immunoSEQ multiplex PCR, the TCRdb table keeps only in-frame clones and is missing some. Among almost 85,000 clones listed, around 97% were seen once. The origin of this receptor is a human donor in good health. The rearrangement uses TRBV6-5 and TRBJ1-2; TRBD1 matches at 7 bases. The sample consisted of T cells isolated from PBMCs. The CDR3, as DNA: TGTGCCAGCAGACAACTGCGGGACAGCCGATATGGCTACACCTTC. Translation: CASRQLRDSRYGYTF.